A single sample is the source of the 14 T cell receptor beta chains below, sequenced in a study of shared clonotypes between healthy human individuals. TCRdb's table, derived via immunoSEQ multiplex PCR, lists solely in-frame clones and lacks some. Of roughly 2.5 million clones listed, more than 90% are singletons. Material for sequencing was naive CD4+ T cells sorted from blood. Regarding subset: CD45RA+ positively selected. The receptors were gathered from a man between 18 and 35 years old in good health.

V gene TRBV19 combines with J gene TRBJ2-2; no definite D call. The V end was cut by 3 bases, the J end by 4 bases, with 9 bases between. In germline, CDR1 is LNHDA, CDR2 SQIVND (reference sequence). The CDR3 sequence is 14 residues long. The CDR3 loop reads CASSMLSLTGELFF. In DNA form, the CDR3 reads TGTGCCAGTAGTATGTTATCACTCACCGGGGAGCTGTTTTTT.

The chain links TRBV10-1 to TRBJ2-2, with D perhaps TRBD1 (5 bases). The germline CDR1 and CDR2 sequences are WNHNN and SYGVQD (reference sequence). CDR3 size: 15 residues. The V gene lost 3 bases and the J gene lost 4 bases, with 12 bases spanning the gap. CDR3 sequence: CASSEARVGTGELFF. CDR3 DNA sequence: TGCGCCAGCAGTGAAGCCAGGGTCGGCACCGGGGAGCTGTTTTTT.

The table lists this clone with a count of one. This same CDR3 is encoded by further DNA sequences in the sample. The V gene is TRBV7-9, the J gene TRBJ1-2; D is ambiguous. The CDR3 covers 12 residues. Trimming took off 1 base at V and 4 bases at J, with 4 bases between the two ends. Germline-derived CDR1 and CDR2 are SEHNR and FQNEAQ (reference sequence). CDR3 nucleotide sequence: TGTGCCAGCAGCTTAGGGGGCTATGGCTACACCTTC. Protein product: CASSLGGYGYTF.

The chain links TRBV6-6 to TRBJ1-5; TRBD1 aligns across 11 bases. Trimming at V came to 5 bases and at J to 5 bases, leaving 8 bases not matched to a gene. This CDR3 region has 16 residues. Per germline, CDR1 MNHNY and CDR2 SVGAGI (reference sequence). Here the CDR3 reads CASSPGGQGAYQPQHF. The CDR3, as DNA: TGTGCCAGCAGTCCCGGAGGACAGGGGGCTTATCAGCCCCAGCATTTT.

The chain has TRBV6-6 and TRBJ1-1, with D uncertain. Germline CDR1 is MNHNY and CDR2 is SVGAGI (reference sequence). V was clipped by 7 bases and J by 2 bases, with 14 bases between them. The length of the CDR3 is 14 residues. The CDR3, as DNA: TGTGCCAGCACCCCCGGGATCCTAAACACTGAAGCTTTCTTT. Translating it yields CASTPGILNTEAFF.

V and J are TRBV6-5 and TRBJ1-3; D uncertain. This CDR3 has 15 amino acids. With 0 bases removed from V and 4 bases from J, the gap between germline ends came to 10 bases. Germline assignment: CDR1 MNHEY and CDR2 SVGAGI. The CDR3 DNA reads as TGTGCCAGCAGTTACTCACTTGAGTTAGGAAACACCATATATTTT. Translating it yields CASSYSLELGNTIYF.

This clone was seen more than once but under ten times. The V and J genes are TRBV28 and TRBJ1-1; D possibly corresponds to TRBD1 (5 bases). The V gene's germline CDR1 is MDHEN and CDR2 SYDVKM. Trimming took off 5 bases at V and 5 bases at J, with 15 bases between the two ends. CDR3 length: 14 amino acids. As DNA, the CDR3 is TGTGCCAGCAGTCCGAGAGGGGCGTTTACTGAAGCTTTCTTT. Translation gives CASSPRGAFTEAFF.

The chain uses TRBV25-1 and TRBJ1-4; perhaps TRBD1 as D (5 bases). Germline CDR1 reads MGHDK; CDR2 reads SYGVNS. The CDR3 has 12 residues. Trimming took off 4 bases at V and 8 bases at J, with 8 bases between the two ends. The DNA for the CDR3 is TGTGCCAGCAGTGCCGGGGCGGAAAAACTGTTTTTT. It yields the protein CASSAGAEKLFF.

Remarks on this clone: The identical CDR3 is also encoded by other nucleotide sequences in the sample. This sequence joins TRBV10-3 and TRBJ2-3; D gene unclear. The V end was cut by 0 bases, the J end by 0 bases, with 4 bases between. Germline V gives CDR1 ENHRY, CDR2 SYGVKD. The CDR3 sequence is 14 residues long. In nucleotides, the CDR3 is TGTGCCATCAGTGAGTCTGGCAGCACAGATACGCAGTATTTT. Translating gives CAISESGSTDTQYF.

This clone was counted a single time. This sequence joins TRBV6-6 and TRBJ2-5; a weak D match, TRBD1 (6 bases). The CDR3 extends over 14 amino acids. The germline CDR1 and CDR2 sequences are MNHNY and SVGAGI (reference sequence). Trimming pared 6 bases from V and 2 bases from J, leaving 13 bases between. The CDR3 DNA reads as TGTGCCAGCAGCCAATGGACAGCGCAAGAGACCCAGTACTTC. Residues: CASSQWTAQETQYF.

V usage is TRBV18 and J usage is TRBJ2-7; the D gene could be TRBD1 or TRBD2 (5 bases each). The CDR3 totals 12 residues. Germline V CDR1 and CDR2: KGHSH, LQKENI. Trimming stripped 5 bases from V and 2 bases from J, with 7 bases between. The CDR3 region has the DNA TGTGCCAGCTCAGGGGGAGCCTACGAGCAGTACTTC. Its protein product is CASSGGAYEQYF.

The CDR3 DNA is TGTGCCAGCAGCAAGGACAGGGACCAGCCCCAGCATTTT. Translated: CASSKDRDQPQHF. J is TRBJ1-5 and V is TRBV5-6; 8 bases align to TRBD1. CDR3 length equals 13 residues. Unmatched junction bases numbered 4, after V lost 4 bases and J lost 7 bases. The germline V gene encodes CDR1 SGHDT and CDR2 YYEEEE.

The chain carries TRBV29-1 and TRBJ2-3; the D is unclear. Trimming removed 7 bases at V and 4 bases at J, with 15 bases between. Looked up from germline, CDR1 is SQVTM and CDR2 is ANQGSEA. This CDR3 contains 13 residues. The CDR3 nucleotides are TGCAGCGACCGACAAATAGGTTCAGATACGCAGTATTTT. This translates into CSDRQIGSDTQYF.

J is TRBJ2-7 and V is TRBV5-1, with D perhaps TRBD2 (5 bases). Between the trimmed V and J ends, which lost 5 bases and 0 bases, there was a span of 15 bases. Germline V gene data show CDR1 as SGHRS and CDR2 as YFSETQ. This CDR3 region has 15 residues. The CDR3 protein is CASSPLASHSYEQYF. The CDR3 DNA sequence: TGCGCCAGCAGTCCCCTCGCTAGCCACTCCTACGAGCAGTACTTC.